Below are 25 T cell receptor beta chains sequenced from a single sample in a study of molecular identifiers for immune sequencing clone quantification. TCRdb reprocessed the PCR reads via MiXCR and lists one record per CDR3 protein. The sample contains approximately 550,000 distinct CDR3 sequences, roughly 25% of which appear only once. The specimen sequenced was naive CD8+ T cells from blood, with Jurkat cell RNA spiked in. The subset was: FACS-sorted CD8+CD4-CCR7+CD45RA+ naive T cells. All receptors derive from a human donor in good health. Some libraries in this study had Jurkat cell RNA spiked in.

This rearrangement joins TRBV4-2 to TRBJ1-1, with TRBD1 matching over 7 bases. The length of the CDR3 is 16 residues. The germline V gene has CDR1 LGHNA and CDR2 YNFKEQ. The J segment lost 4 bases and the V segment lost 3 bases, leaving 11 bases of the junction unmatched. CDR3 coding DNA: TGTGCCAGCAGCCAGGAACCAGGGGGATTGATCACTGAAGCTTTCTTT. It yields the protein CASSQEPGGLITEAFF.

This clonotype was recorded at least ten times. The rearrangement uses TRBV7-9 and TRBJ1-4, with 7 positions matching TRBD1. This CDR3 region has 15 residues. Germline lookup yields CDR1 SEHNR and CDR2 FQNEAQ (reference sequence). J was trimmed by 2 bases and V by 5 bases; bases with no gene match: 5. The CDR3 region is CASSQGVSTNEKLFF. The DNA of the CDR3 is TGTGCCAGCAGCCAGGGGGTTTCCACTAATGAAAAACTGTTTTTT.

This clonotype came up once. The germline gene is not matched at one end of the junction; a read error may be the cause. The chain combines TRBV19 with TRBJ1-1; D is perhaps TRBD1 (5 bases). This CDR3 has 15 amino acids. Germline V CDR1 and CDR2: LNHDA, SQIVND (reference sequence). The CDR3 sequence: CASSISKGSNPEAFF. The DNA of the CDR3 is TGTGCCAGTAGTATTTCAAAGGGGTCGAACCCTGAAGCTTTCTTT.

This clonotype was detected many times. The chain uses TRBV6-6 and TRBJ1-1, with D tentatively TRBD1 (6 bases). The CDR3 extends over 15 amino acids. V lost 2 bases and J lost 6, with 16 bases in between. CDR1 MNHNY and CDR2 SVGAGI come from the germline V gene (reference sequence). The CDR3 protein is CASSYPPRGDAEAFF. The CDR3 DNA follows: TGTGCCAGCAGTTACCCGCCCAGGGGTGATGCTGAAGCTTTCTTT.

The chain is built from TRBV7-2 and TRBJ2-3; 15 nucleotides line up with TRBD2. Germline assignment: CDR1 SGHTA and CDR2 FQGNSA. This CDR3 is 20 amino acids long. Trimming at V came to 5 bases and at J to 3 bases, leaving 15 bases not matched to a gene. CDR3: CASSLPNGLAGGSRTDTQYF. The DNA of the CDR3 is TGTGCCAGCAGCCTACCAAACGGACTAGCGGGGGGGTCTAGGACAGATACGCAGTATTTT.

The J gene is TRBJ2-1, the V gene TRBV6-2 or TRBV6-3; TRBD2 matches at 7 bases. The CDR3 runs 15 residues. Germline V gives CDR1 MNHEY, CDR2 SVGEGT. Trimming at V came to 5 bases and at J to 4 bases, leaving 8 bases not matched to a gene. The CDR3 reads CASSTKRDLYNEQFF. The CDR3 DNA reads TGTGCCAGCAGTACCAAGCGGGATCTATACAATGAGCAGTTCTTC.

In the case of this clonotype: Since a much larger clone is just one base distant, this may be a read error. The CDR3 ends on some other residue instead of the conserved phenylalanine or tryptophan, so this is likely a read error. The chain employs TRBV11-2 and TRBJ2-7, with unresolved D. Trimming removed 5 bases at V and 1 base at J, with 9 bases between. CDR3 size: 13 residues. Germline-derived CDR1 and CDR2 are SGHAT and FQNNGV. The CDR3 nucleotides read TGTGCCAGCAGCCCTAGTTCGTCCTACGAGCAGTACATC. It is translated as CASSPSSSYEQYI.

The gene calls are TRBV6-5 and TRBJ2-7; no clear D gene. The V and J ends lost 2 bases and 1 base respectively, with 9 bases between them. There are 14 residues in the CDR3. From germline, CDR1 is MNHEY and CDR2 SVGAGI. The CDR3: CASSYGQASYEQYF. The CDR3 nucleotides are TGTGCCAGCAGTTACGGTCAGGCTTCCTACGAGCAGTACTTC.

Remarks on this clonotype: Germline and junction disagree at one end, which may indicate a read error. The chain couples TRBV12-3 or TRBV12-4 to TRBJ2-3, with TRBD2 matching 8 bases. The CDR3 loop spans 15 amino acids. The CDR3 DNA follows: TGTGCCAGCAGTTTAGGCGGGAGGTCGCCAGATACGCAGTGTTTT. Residues: CASSLGGRSPDTQCF.

This sequence joins TRBV27 and TRBJ1-1, with 7 bases that match TRBD1. Germline-derived CDR1 and CDR2 are MNHEY and SMNVEV (reference sequence). Germline trimming cut 6 bases from V and 3 bases from J; bases unmatched to any gene: 7. The CDR3 length is 14 residues. The CDR3 nucleotides are TGTGCCAGCAGCCGACAGGGCAGGTACACTGAAGCTTTCTTT. Translating it yields CASSRQGRYTEAFF.

This clonotype was counted many times. The rearrangement uses TRBV4-3 and TRBJ2-7; possible D gene TRBD1, 5 bases. Germline-derived CDR1 and CDR2 are LGHNA and YSLEER. The V end was cut by 0 bases, the J end by 1 base, with 13 bases between. The CDR3 extends over 16 amino acids. The CDR3 spells CASSQDRTPLSYEQYF. As DNA, the CDR3 is TGCGCCAGCAGCCAAGACCGGACACCGCTTTCCTACGAGCAGTACTTC.

Comments on this clonotype: The CDR3 does not end in the conserved phenylalanine or tryptophan, so this is likely a read error. V is TRBV20-1 and J is TRBJ2-7, with D uncertain. The ends were cut back, 2 bases at V and 0 bases at J, with 11 bases in the middle. The CDR3 totals 14 residues. From germline, CDR1 is DFQATT and CDR2 SNEGSKA (reference sequence). The CDR3 DNA follows: TGCAGTGCTAGAATGGGCAGCCGCTCCTACGAGCAGTACTCC. Protein product: CSARMGSRSYEQYS.

In the case of this clonotype: This may be a read error: a much more frequent sequence differs by one nucleotide. V usage is TRBV20-1 and J usage is TRBJ1-4; unclear D gene. Looked up from germline, CDR1 is DFQATT and CDR2 is SNEGSKA (reference sequence). Trimming stripped 0 bases from V and 8 bases from J, with 19 bases between. This CDR3 is built from 16 residues. This CDR3 is CSARDRQRSPREKLFF. The CDR3 region has the DNA TGCAGTGCTAGAGATAGGCAGAGGAGTCCCAGAGAAAAACTGTTTTTT.

This clonotype was seen at least ten times. J is TRBJ2-2 and V is TRBV15; 7 bases line up with TRBD1. CDR1 is LNHNV and CDR2 is YYDKDF in the germline V gene (reference sequence). Trimming cost V 5 bases and J 6 bases; bases outside gene matches: 6. This CDR3 region has 14 residues. CDR3 sequence: CATSPRTGSGELFF. Here the CDR3 DNA reads TGTGCCACCAGCCCCCGGACAGGATCCGGGGAGCTGTTTTTT.

This clonotype qualifies as medium-sized. The V and J genes are TRBV6-5 and TRBJ1-2, with TRBD1 matching 7 bases. V lost 5 bases to trimming and J lost 3 bases; unmatched junction nucleotides: 12. The CDR3 is 16 amino acids. Looked up from germline, CDR1 is MNHEY and CDR2 is SVGAGI. The DNA for the CDR3 is TGTGCCAGCAGTAACCTAGGGACAGCTTTTTACTATGGCTACACCTTC. It is translated as CASSNLGTAFYYGYTF.

The V and J genes are TRBV13 and TRBJ2-3; TRBD1 matches 8 bases. The CDR3 loop spans 14 amino acids. Germline assignment: CDR1 PRHDT and CDR2 FYEKMQ (reference sequence). The V segment lost 8 bases and the J segment 5 bases; nucleotides outside the gene matches: 9. The CDR3 nucleotides read TGTGCCAGCCGCAACAGGGGGGTGGAAGATACGCAGTATTTT. This sequence encodes CASRNRGVEDTQYF. Using reference TRBV13 and TRBJ2-3 for the parts outside the CDR3, the full variable domain is AAGVIQSPRHLIKEKRETATLKCYPIPRHDTVYWYQQGPGQDPQFLISFYEKMQSDKGSIPDRFSAQQFSDYHSELNMSSLELGDSALYFCASRNRGVEDTQYFGPGTRLTVL.

This clonotype was seen just once. An end of the junction differs from the germline gene, which may be a read error. The rearrangement joins TRBV5-3 to TRBJ2-7, with 9 bases fitting TRBD2. TRBV5-3 has ORF status, its function being uncertain. The CDR3 sequence is 15 residues long. The CDR3 bases are TGTGCCAGCAGCTTGGCTAGCGGGATCTCCTACGAGCAGTACTTC. Translation gives CASSLASGISYEQYF.

This clonotype was counted ten times or more. The chain couples TRBV29-1 to TRBJ1-3; D not resolved. Looked up from germline, CDR1 is SQVTM and CDR2 is ANQGSEA. CDR3 length equals 16 residues. Trimming cost V 3 bases and J 0 bases, with 15 bases left between them. The CDR3 sequence is CSVDNGQDLSGNTIYF. CDR3 sequence (DNA): TGCAGCGTTGATAATGGTCAAGATCTCTCTGGAAACACCATATATTTT. The full variable domain, completed using reference TRBV29-1 and TRBJ1-3, is SAVISQKPSRDICQRGTSLTIQCQVDSQVTMMFWYRQQPGQSLTLIATANQGSEATYESGFVIDKFPISRPNLTFSTLTVSNMSPEDSSIYLCSVDNGQDLSGNTIYFGEGSWLTVV.

In this sample, this clonotype turned up many times. V and J are TRBV25-1 and TRBJ1-2; possibly TRBD1 for D (5 bases). V dropped 6 bases and J dropped 4 bases, with 15 bases sitting between them. The germline gives CDR1 MGHDK, CDR2 SYGVNS. The CDR3 is 14 residues long. The CDR3 region has the DNA TGTGCCAGCAGCGGGCGGGGGGGATCCTATGGCTACACCTTC. Its protein is CASSGRGGSYGYTF.

The chain uses TRBV12-3 or TRBV12-4 and TRBJ1-1; possibly TRBD1 for D (5 bases). Trimming shortened V by 5 bases and J by 0 bases, and 16 bases separated the two germline ends. This CDR3 is built from 16 residues. The CDR3 DNA follows: TGTGCCAGCAGTCCAACCCACCCGACAGTGAACACTGAAGCTTTCTTT. Translation gives CASSPTHPTVNTEAFF.

This clonotype was observed a handful of times. The rearrangement uses TRBV10-3 and TRBJ2-3; D remains unclear. The CDR3 spans 12 residues. Germline V gene sequence: CDR1 ENHRY, CDR2 SYGVKD. Trimming stripped 3 bases from V and 6 bases from J, with 7 bases between. This CDR3 reads CAISDVSDTQYF. DNA for the CDR3: TGTGCCATCAGTGACGTGTCCGATACGCAGTATTTT.

This clonotype has just one count. A much bigger clone sits one base away, suggesting this may be a read error. This sequence joins TRBV28 and TRBJ2-7, with 10 bases identical to TRBD1. Per the germline V gene, CDR1 is MDHEN and CDR2 is SYDVKM. CDR3 length: 18 residues. The CDR3 DNA reads TGTGCCAGCAGTACCAAACCCCCGGGACAGGGGAACTCCTACGAGCGGTACTTC. Amino acid sequence: CASSTKPPGQGNSYERYF.

V gene TRBV7-9 combines with J gene TRBJ2-7, with D hard to call. Germline V gene sequence: CDR1 SEHNR, CDR2 FQNEAQ (reference sequence). Trimming stripped 0 bases from V and 3 bases from J, with 15 bases between. This CDR3 spans 16 amino acids. CDR3 sequence (DNA): TGTGCCAGCAGCTTAGCACAGACCCCAGCCGGCTACGAGCAGTACTTC. This gives the protein CASSLAQTPAGYEQYF.

This clonotype was detected a few times. CDR3 nucleotide sequence: TGTGCCAGCAGCCCTAGACTAGCCCCAGGCTACGAGCAGTACTTC. This translates into CASSPRLAPGYEQYF. The chain links TRBV14 to TRBJ2-7; TRBD2 aligns across 7 bases. This CDR3 has 15 amino acids. Germline V gene data show CDR1 as SGHDN and CDR2 as FVKESK. Trimming took 4 bases from V and 3 from J; bases not matched to a gene: 9.

This clonotype was counted ten times or more. The chain combines TRBV5-5 with TRBJ2-6, with D possibly called TRBD1 or TRBD2 (5 bases each). This CDR3 spans 17 amino acids. Trimming left V 4 bases short and J 3 bases short, with 17 bases between. Looked up from germline, CDR1 is SGHKS and CDR2 is YYEKEE (reference sequence). In nucleotides, the CDR3 is TGTGCCAGCAGCCTGACGGGGCCAGGGTATGGGGCCAACGTCCTGACTTTC. It codes for CASSLTGPGYGANVLTF.